The rows below give T cell receptor beta chains drawn from one sample of a study of blood T cell repertoires in COVID-19. This table comes from immunoSEQ multiplex PCR, and its TCRdb copy is limited to in-frame clones, with some not included. The table lists over 75,000 clones, 80% to 85% of them singletons. Sequenced input: peripheral blood. Source of these receptors: a woman aged 80 or over with active or convalescent COVID-19. The CDR3 runs from the conserved cysteine through the conserved F or W.

v_call,cdr3_aa
TRBV14,CASSQVTPAFTGELFF
TRBV11-3,CASSPSGGPRTDTQYF
TRBV28,CASSYYEVWDRVDYGYTF
TRBV19,CASSKGQETQYF
TRBV7-6,CASSLVQRLVRDNEQFF
TRBV18,CASSPLRDRFNEQFF
TRBV6-5,CASSGQGKRGYTF
TRBV19,CASSTGLPSYEQYF
TRBV12-3/TRBV12-4,CASRSSGIETQYF
TRBV2,CASSLGLAGGADTQYF
TRBV7-9,CASRDTGTSYGPEQFF
TRBV28,CASSSAVGGFTEAFF
TRBV11-2,CASSPLLGGTYEQYF
TRBV19,CASRRDNSPSQHF
TRBV12-3/TRBV12-4,CASRRTGTDEQYF
TRBV6-5,CASRPGLAKNIQYF
TRBV11-2,CASSPGLANTGELFF
TRBV7-2,CASSSGLVSDTQYF
TRBV3-1/TRBV3-2,CASSQAGTNYGYTF
TRBV7-2,CASSLAQGADNSPLHF
TRBV5-4,CASSIGQGSYEQYF
TRBV7-2,CASTSRGQGNIQYF
TRBV5-4,CASSPRVAGAYNEQFF
TRBV2,CASTPTSGRAAGELFF
TRBV5-1,CASSPTSGHGTGELFF
TRBV6-1,CASSERLGSRNTIYF
TRBV5-8,CASSPGQGAATNEKLFF
TRBV11-2,CASSLFDGVVHF
TRBV27,CASRGGPSYNEQFF
TRBV11-2,CASSPLVADTQYF
TRBV11-3,CASSLPTSVELFF
TRBV7-9,CASSLAPPSQDRDGGGYTF
TRBV18,CASSPDTGTDTQYF
TRBV10-3,CAISADRANTEAFF
TRBV19,CASSSPPGQNSPLHF
TRBV2,CASSASLLAPETQYF
TRBV6-4,CASRIPTSGYYQETQYF
TRBV13,CASRGLAGALKGTDTQYF
TRBV7-6,CASSGGLRGEFETQYF
TRBV5-1,CASSLAGSQNYEQYF
TRBV9,CASSALQAGGTEAFF
TRBV7-2,CASTRDSQNEKLFF
TRBV18,CASSPQGASLETQYF
TRBV30,CAWSVGADNEQFF
TRBV29-1,CSVAGRGILATYNEQFF
TRBV30,CAWSVGIAGLYNEQFF
TRBV12-3/TRBV12-4,CASSPVSYGYTF
TRBV29-1,CSARTGLSNYGYTF
TRBV18,CASSPTPQTGYEQYF
TRBV20-1,CSARISSPLHF
TRBV11-2,CASSHGGVSYSPLHF
TRBV29-1,CSAKLDGTANTEAFF
TRBV7-9,CASSLEQGWGYTF
TRBV7-9,CASSLVSGPAPNEQYF
TRBV2,CASTINYRQGIPGNTIYF